This T cell receptor beta chain comes out of a study of blood T cell repertoires in COVID-19. On the study more broadly: Acute-phase and convalescent COVID-19 samples originated in the United States, Italy and Spain. Nucleic acid was either cDNA or gDNA, and it came from T cells, B-cell-depleted T cells, or PBMCs.

With V trimmed by 4 bases and J by 3 bases, 9 bases remained unmatched. Germline V CDR1 and CDR2: MNHEY, SMNVEV (reference sequence). The CDR3 runs to 17 residues. Seattle enrolled patients during active infection and tracked them longitudinally. Per the study methods: Nucleated cell number was recorded as an estimate derived from reference gene primer amplification. Produced via immunoSEQ multiplex PCR; TCRdb's table is partial and in-frame only. V and J calls and clone size are as listed in that table; D and trimming were resolved from the DNA. In the table there are around 430,000 clones, about 87% of which are singletons.

V is TRBV27 and J is TRBJ1-2, with 12 nucleotides matching TRBD1. The sequencing sample was made of peripheral blood. The receptor was isolated from a woman between 45 and 60 years old with COVID-19, enrolled during active disease. CDR3 region: CASSSFKGTGGYYGYTF. The CDR3 DNA follows: TGTGCCAGCAGTTCATTTAAGGGGACAGGGGGCTACTATGGCTACACCTTC.